One and the same sample provided the 13 T cell receptor beta chains below, sequenced in a study of shared clonotypes between healthy human individuals. Sequenced by immunoSEQ multiplex PCR; TCRdb stores in-frame clones only, minus some. The sample yields roughly 1 million clones, about 77% seen once. The sequencing sample was made of memory CD4+ T cells sorted from blood. Subset in this sample: CD45RA-negative fraction. The receptor source for this set is a man aged 18 to 35 in good health.

This chain uses TRBV5-1 with TRBJ1-2; D perhaps matches TRBD1 (6 bases). Deletions cut 4 bases from V and 4 bases from J, with 14 bases between. In germline, CDR1 is SGHRS, CDR2 YFSETQ. The CDR3 covers 14 residues. This chain's CDR3 is CASSPRTETYGYTF. The CDR3 DNA reads as TGCGCCAGCAGCCCTAGGACAGAGACCTATGGCTACACCTTC.

In nucleotides, the CDR3 is TGTGCCAGCAGCTTAGGAGCGGGGGGGCTCAATGAGCAGTTCTTC. It is translated as CASSLGAGGLNEQFF. The gene calls are TRBV11-2 and TRBJ2-1, with TRBD2 matching over 10 bases. Germline CDR1 SGHAT, CDR2 FQNNGV. Trimming at V came to 1 base and at J to 6 bases, leaving 3 bases not matched to a gene. The CDR3 is 15 amino acids.

This chain connects TRBV5-1 to TRBJ2-1; 7 nucleotides align to TRBD2. V shed 4 bases, J shed 6 bases, and the junction held 13 bases outside the gene matches. CDR1 is SGHRS, CDR2 YFSETQ, per germline. CDR3 size: 16 residues. The CDR3 is CASSLGGQGISNEQFF. CDR3 nucleotide sequence: TGCGCCAGCAGCCTGGGAGGGCAGGGAATAAGCAATGAGCAGTTCTTC.

The rearrangement links TRBV10-3 to TRBJ2-5; a possible D gene is TRBD2 (5 bases). Germline V CDR1 and CDR2: ENHRY, SYGVKD. Between the trimmed V and J ends, which lost 8 bases and 2 bases, there was a span of 12 bases. The CDR3 spans 13 residues. The CDR3 coding sequence is TGTGCCATCGGACGTAGCGTTCAAGAGACCCAGTACTTC. Translating gives CAIGRSVQETQYF.

This sequence joins TRBV6-1 and TRBJ2-5, with 10 bases lining up with TRBD1. Germline loops: CDR1 MNHNS, CDR2 SASEGT. CDR3 length equals 16 residues. The J segment lost 4 bases and the V segment lost 4 bases, leaving 9 bases of the junction unmatched. For the CDR3, the DNA is TGTGCCAGCAGTGGGTCCGGGACAGGGGTATTAGAGACCCAGTACTTC. Residues: CASSGSGTGVLETQYF.

A remark on this clone: The same CDR3 arises from other DNA sequences in this sample as well. The chain carries TRBV19 and TRBJ1-5; D gene ambiguous. Trimming took off 5 bases at V and 2 bases at J, with 7 bases between the two ends. This CDR3 comprises 13 residues. Germline CDR1 and CDR2: LNHDA and SQIVND (reference sequence). The DNA of the CDR3 is TGTGCCAGTAGTGAGCAGCGCAATCAGCCCCAGCATTTT. It encodes CASSEQRNQPQHF.

The chain couples TRBV6-5 to TRBJ2-3; the match to TRBD1 covers 7 bases. V shed 4 bases, J shed 3 bases, and the junction held 7 bases outside the gene matches. The CDR3 has 15 residues. Germline CDR1 MNHEY, CDR2 SVGAGI. CDR3 in DNA: TGTGCCAGCAGTTCCACCGACAGGGTTACAGATACGCAGTATTTT. This sequence encodes CASSSTDRVTDTQYF.

CDR3 sequence (DNA): TGCGCCAGCAGCCAAGGTCCGGCGGGCTCCTACAATGAGCAGTTCTTC. Protein: CASSQGPAGSYNEQFF. The chain recombines TRBV4-1 with TRBJ2-1; possible D gene TRBD2, 5 bases. V shed 1 base and J shed 0 bases, with 10 bases lying between them. The germline V gene has CDR1 MGHRA and CDR2 YSYEKL. The CDR3 runs 16 residues.

The rearrangement links TRBV5-1 to TRBJ1-5; 7 nucleotides match TRBD1. The CDR3 is 15 residues long. CDR1 is SGHRS and CDR2 is YFSETQ in the germline V gene. Trimming cost V 4 bases and J 4 bases; bases outside gene matches: 8. The CDR3 protein is CASSLTGALNQPQHF. The CDR3 DNA follows: TGCGCCAGCAGCCTTACAGGGGCCCTGAATCAGCCCCAGCATTTT.

This chain joins TRBV6-1 and TRBJ1-4; a weak D match, TRBD1 (5 bases). V shed 1 base and J shed 8 bases, with 8 bases lying between them. CDR3 size: 13 residues. From germline, CDR1 is MNHNS and CDR2 SASEGT. The CDR3 DNA reads TGTGCCAGCAGTGAAGGACAGAAAGAAAAACTGTTTTTT. As protein: CASSEGQKEKLFF.

This clone was seen more than once but under ten times. The chain joins TRBV5-1 to TRBJ1-1; a weak D match, TRBD1 (5 bases). Germline lookup yields CDR1 SGHRS and CDR2 YFSETQ. The CDR3 is 13 residues long. The germline V and J ends were trimmed by 5 bases and 1 base, with 9 bases remaining between them. The CDR3 DNA reads as TGCGCCAGCAGGATACAGGAGAACACTGAAGCTTTCTTT. Translation gives CASRIQENTEAFF.

This clone is a singleton in its sample. This chain uses TRBV5-1 with TRBJ1-6; 8 nucleotides align to TRBD1. Trimming took 0 bases from V and 7 from J; bases not matched to a gene: 3. The CDR3 runs 15 residues. Germline CDR1 SGHRS, CDR2 YFSETQ. CDR3 nucleotides: TGCGCCAGCAGCTTGGAACAGGGGGTAAATTCACCCCTCCACTTT. It is translated as CASSLEQGVNSPLHF.

The chain joins TRBV7-8 to TRBJ1-6, with D hard to call. V lost 5 bases to trimming and J lost 10 bases, with 15 bases between them. The V gene's germline CDR1 is SGHVS and CDR2 FQNEAQ. This CDR3 has 14 residues. For the CDR3, the DNA is TGTGCCAGCAGCCTGGAGGGAAGAGAGTCACCCCTCCACTTT. Translation gives CASSLEGRESPLHF.